This T cell receptor (beta chain) was sequenced for a study of beta chain features in type 1 diabetes. Study-level findings and limits: Type 1 diabetes patients had moderately but significantly shorter TCRB CDR3s in all four CD4+ subsets. Although PCR might favor shorter templates, it would do so equally in patients and controls. The study left unresolved whether HLA type influences TCRB rearrangement. When VDJ junctions were examined, type 1 diabetes patients showed fewer insertions and more deletions.

CD4+ cells of the naive, central memory, regulatory and stem cell-like memory types were sorted via CD45RO/CCR7/CD25/CD127/CD95/CD27. As every portion of the isolated RNA was reverse transcribed, the sequencing read expressed TCRB transcripts. Produced via immunoSEQ multiplex PCR; TCRdb's table is partial and in-frame only. In the table there are 550,000 to 850,000 clones, roughly an eighth of which are singletons. This clone was detected a few times. Its target is not known. Germline V gives CDR1 ENHRY, CDR2 SYGVKD. The V and J ends lost 9 bases and 3 bases, in that order; junction bases with no gene match: 10. The CDR3 consists of 15 residues.

The chain couples TRBV10-3 to TRBJ2-3; 9 bases are a match to TRBD2. The sequenced sample was naive CD4+ T cells from blood. This receptor was obtained from a man younger than 35 with type 1 diabetes. In nucleotides, the CDR3 is TGTGCCATGTCCCCCGGGACTAGCAGGACAGATACGCAGTATTTT. The encoded protein is CAMSPGTSRTDTQYF.